This T cell receptor beta chain emerged from a study of CD8+ T cells in alopecia areata. Study background: The study gave treated patients oral tofacitinib at 5 to 10 mg twice daily. Findings and caveats of the study: Scalp sample sequencing also detects resident alphabeta T cells of normal skin. Normal scalp had lower clonality than lesional scalp, with alopecia totalis/universalis lesions showing this most strongly.

On this clone: Its cognate antigen is unknown.

RNA was isolated and reverse transcribed to cDNA, the sequencing template. Here immunoSEQ multiplex PCR was the method, and the copy in TCRdb shows in-frame clones only, minus some. The sample holds about 180,000 clones, roughly 60% seen once. Cell sorting on a FACSAria was used to separate CD4+ and CD8+ T cells from the PBMCs. The J segment lost 7 bases and the V segment lost 2 bases, leaving 3 bases of the junction unmatched. CDR3 size: 13 residues. Germline lookup yields CDR1 SGDLS and CDR2 YYNGEE. The input for sequencing was CD4+ T cells sorted from blood, taken at week 0. This TCR was recovered from a human donor with alopecia areata. The rearrangement joins TRBV9 to TRBJ2-1, with 7 bases aligning to TRBD1. In DNA, the CDR3 is TGTGCCAGCAGCGTGCTACAGGGGAATGAGCAGTTCTTC. Its protein is CASSVLQGNEQFF.